This TCR beta chain was documented in a study of blood T cells in healthy people across ages. Study-wide results and limits: Fewer expanded clones and more diversity marked long-lived versus aged donors.

CDR1 is SQVTM and CDR2 is ANQGSEA in the germline V gene. The CDR3 contains 14 residues. V lost 7 bases and J lost 0, with 15 bases in between. As to this clonotype: Antigen unknown.

A sample-barcoded 5' primer and a J-beta primer mix were used in a second PCR of roughly 7 to 11 cycles. TCRdb recomputed calls from the 5' RACE reads with MiXCR, one row per CDR3 protein. Of 1.5 million to 2 million distinct CDR3 sequences detected, 49% appear once; the ten largest clones hold roughly 2.1%. The sequence was obtained from a middle-aged woman in good health. Sequencing was carried out using blood. V and J are TRBV29-1 and TRBJ1-2; D remains unclear. The chain's CDR3 is CSAGRDGSNYGYTF. Written as DNA, the CDR3 is TGCAGCGCTGGGCGAGACGGCTCTAACTATGGCTACACCTTC.